The 11 T cell receptor beta chains presented below share a single source sample, sequenced in a study of T cells after yellow fever vaccination. TCRdb re-derived calls from the 5' RACE reads in MiXCR, one entry per CDR3 protein. The data contain nearly 350,000 distinct CDR3 sequences, 7% to 10% of them seen just once; the ten biggest clones take up 15% to 20%. This specimen consisted of PBMCs, obtained about 49 days after the first yellow fever vaccination. These receptor sequences come from a man younger than 35 who received the YFV17D yellow fever vaccine.

V and J are TRBV20-1 and TRBJ2-7; D ambiguous. The length of the CDR3 is 10 residues. Trimming took 3 bases from V and 7 from J, leaving 7 bases between them. Germline lookup yields CDR1 DFQATT and CDR2 SNEGSKA (reference sequence). Here the CDR3 reads CSASRQEQYV. CDR3 in DNA: TGCAGTGCTAGTCGCCAGGAGCAGTACGTC.

The chain joins TRBV5-1 to TRBJ1-1; D remains unclear. Germline V gene data show CDR1 as SGHRS and CDR2 as YFSETQ. The V end was cut by 5 bases, the J end by 5 bases, with 13 bases between. CDR3 size: 13 residues. The CDR3 DNA sequence: TGCGCCAGCAGACAGCCCCAAGGGACTGAAGCTTTCTTT. This codes for CASRQPQGTEAFF.

This rearrangement joins TRBV28 to TRBJ2-3, with D possibly TRBD2 on 5 matching bases. V lost 1 base to trimming and J lost 2 bases, with 19 bases between them. Germline CDR1 is MDHEN and CDR2 is SYDVKM. The length of the CDR3 is 18 residues. DNA of the CDR3: TGTGCCAGCAGTTTATCCCCACCTGGGCGGGTTTACACAGATACGCAGTATTTT. The encoded protein is CASSLSPPGRVYTDTQYF.

V and J are TRBV11-2 and TRBJ2-2; perhaps TRBD1 as D (6 bases). Trimming shortened V by 5 bases and J by 0 bases, and 13 bases separated the two germline ends. The CDR3 runs 16 residues. The germline V gene encodes CDR1 SGHAT and CDR2 FQNNGV. The DNA for the CDR3 is TGTGCCAGCAGCCCCCGACAGGACTCGAACACCGGGGAGCTGTTTTTT. Its protein is CASSPRQDSNTGELFF.

The chain recombines TRBV9 with TRBJ2-7; 8 nucleotides align to TRBD1. This CDR3 region has 13 residues. The V and J ends lost 4 bases and 5 bases, in that order; junction bases with no gene match: 5. Germline V gene sequence: CDR1 SGDLS, CDR2 YYNGEE. The CDR3 region is CASSIGQGNEQYF. CDR3 DNA: TGTGCCAGCAGCATCGGACAGGGCAACGAGCAGTACTTC. The complete variable domain, with remaining parts taken from reference TRBV9 and TRBJ2-7, reads DSGVTQTPKHLITATGQRVTLRCSPRSGDLSVYWYQQSLDQGLQFLIQYYNGEERAKGNILERFSAQQFPDLHSELNLSSLELGDSALYFCASSIGQGNEQYFGPGTRLTVT.

This clonotype was seen more than once but under ten times. V usage is TRBV11-2 and J usage is TRBJ2-6; D may be TRBD1 (6 bases). The V and J ends lost 8 bases and 2 bases respectively, with 28 bases between them. The CDR3 spans 20 residues. Per the germline V gene, CDR1 is SGHAT and CDR2 is FQNNGV. In nucleotides, the CDR3 is TGTGCCAGCGTCAGCTTGGGAACTCCTCTCAGGGGCCCTGGGGCCAACGTCCTGACTTTC. Its protein is CASVSLGTPLRGPGANVLTF.

The sample holds many counts of this clonotype. The CDR3 DNA sequence: TGTGCCAGCTCGGACAGGGGACTCACTGAAGCTTTCTTT. Translating gives CASSDRGLTEAFF. This chain connects TRBV25-1 to TRBJ1-1, with TRBD1 matching over 9 bases. This CDR3 region has 13 residues. J lost 4 bases, V lost 8 bases, and 5 bases had no gene match. The germline gives CDR1 MGHDK, CDR2 SYGVNS.

This clonotype was detected only a few times. V gene TRBV20-1 combines with J gene TRBJ2-1; TRBD2 matches 7 bases. This CDR3 is 14 amino acids long. Per germline, CDR1 DFQATT and CDR2 SNEGSKA (reference sequence). With V trimmed by 0 bases and J by 8 bases, 7 bases remained unmatched. CDR3 amino acids: CSARDRTRGDEQFF. The CDR3 DNA reads TGCAGTGCTAGAGATCGGACTAGGGGCGATGAGCAGTTCTTC.

The chain recombines TRBV5-1 with TRBJ2-5, with 7 bases identical to TRBD2. From germline, CDR1 is SGHRS and CDR2 YFSETQ. J was trimmed by 5 bases and V by 0 bases; bases with no gene match: 4. The CDR3 has 14 amino acids. The CDR3 region has the DNA TGCGCCAGCAGCTTGGGACTAGCTACGGAGACCCAGTACTTC. It yields the protein CASSLGLATETQYF.

This clonotype was observed a handful of times. The chain couples TRBV10-3 to TRBJ1-2; possible D gene TRBD1, 5 bases. CDR1 is ENHRY, CDR2 SYGVKD, per germline. This CDR3 is built from 13 residues. Trimming pared 4 bases from V and 4 bases from J, leaving 10 bases between. CDR3 sequence: CAISVPGPYGYTF. For the CDR3, the DNA is TGTGCCATCAGTGTTCCGGGACCCTATGGCTACACCTTC.

CDR3 sequence: CASRYTTNEKLFF. The CDR3 DNA reads as TGTGCCAGCAGATACACAACTAATGAAAAACTGTTTTTT. This chain uses TRBV5-5 with TRBJ1-4; D gene ambiguous. CDR3 size: 13 residues. CDR1 and CDR2 (germline): SGHKS, YYEKEE (reference sequence). The V and J ends lost 5 bases and 0 bases respectively, with 5 bases between them.